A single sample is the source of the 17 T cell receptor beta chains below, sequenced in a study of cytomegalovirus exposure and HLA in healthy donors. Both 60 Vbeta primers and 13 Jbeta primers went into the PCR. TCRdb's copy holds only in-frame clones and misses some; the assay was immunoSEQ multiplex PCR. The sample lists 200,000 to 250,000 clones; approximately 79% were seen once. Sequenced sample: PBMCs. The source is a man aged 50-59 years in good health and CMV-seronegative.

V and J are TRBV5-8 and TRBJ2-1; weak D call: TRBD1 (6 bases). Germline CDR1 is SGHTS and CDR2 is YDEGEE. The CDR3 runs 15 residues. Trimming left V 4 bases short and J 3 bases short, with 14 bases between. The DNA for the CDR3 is TGTGCCAGCAGCCGCAGGGGCTCTATCTACAATGAGCAGTTCTTC. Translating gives CASSRRGSIYNEQFF.

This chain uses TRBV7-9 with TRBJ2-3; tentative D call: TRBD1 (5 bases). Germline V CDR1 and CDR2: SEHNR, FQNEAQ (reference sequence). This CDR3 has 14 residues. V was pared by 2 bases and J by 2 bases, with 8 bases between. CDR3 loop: CASSLRQTTDTQYF. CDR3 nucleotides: TGTGCCAGCAGCTTAAGACAGACCACAGATACGCAGTATTTT.

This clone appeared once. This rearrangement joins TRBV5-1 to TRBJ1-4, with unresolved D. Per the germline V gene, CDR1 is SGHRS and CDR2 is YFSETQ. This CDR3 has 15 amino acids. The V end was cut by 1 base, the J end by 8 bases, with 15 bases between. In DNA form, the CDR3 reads TGCGCCAGCAGCTTGAGACCCGGCTTGAGGGAAAAACTGTTTTTT. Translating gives CASSLRPGLREKLFF.

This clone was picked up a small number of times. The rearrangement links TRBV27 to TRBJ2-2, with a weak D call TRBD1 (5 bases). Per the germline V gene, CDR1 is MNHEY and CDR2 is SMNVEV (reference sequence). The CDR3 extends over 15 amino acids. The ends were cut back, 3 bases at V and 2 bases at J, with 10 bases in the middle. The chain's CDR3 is CASSFRVLNTGELFF. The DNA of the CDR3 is TGTGCCAGCAGTTTCAGGGTTTTAAACACCGGGGAGCTGTTTTTT.

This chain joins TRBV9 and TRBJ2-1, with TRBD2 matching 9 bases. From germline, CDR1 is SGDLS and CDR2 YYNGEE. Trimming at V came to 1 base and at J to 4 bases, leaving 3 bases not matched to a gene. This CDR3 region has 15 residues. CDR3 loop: CASSVMTSGYNEQFF. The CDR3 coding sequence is TGTGCCAGCAGCGTAATGACTAGCGGATACAATGAGCAGTTCTTC.

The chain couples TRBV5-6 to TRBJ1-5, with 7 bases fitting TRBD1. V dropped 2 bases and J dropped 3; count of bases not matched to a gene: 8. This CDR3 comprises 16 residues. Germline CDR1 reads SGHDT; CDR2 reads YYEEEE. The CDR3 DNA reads TGTGCCAGCAGCTTCCGCGTGACAGGGTTCAATCAGCCCCAGCATTTT. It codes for CASSFRVTGFNQPQHF.

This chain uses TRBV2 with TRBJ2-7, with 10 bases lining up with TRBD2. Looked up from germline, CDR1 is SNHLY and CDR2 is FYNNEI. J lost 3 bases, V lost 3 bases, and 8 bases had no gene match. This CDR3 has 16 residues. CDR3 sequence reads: CASSDPTSGIDYEQYF. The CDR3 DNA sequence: TGTGCCAGCAGTGATCCTACTAGCGGGATTGACTACGAGCAGTACTTC. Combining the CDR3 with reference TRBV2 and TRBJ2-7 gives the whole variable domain EPEVTQTPSHQVTQMGQEVILRCVPISNHLYFYWYRQILGQKVEFLVSFYNNEISEKSEIFDDQFSVERPDGSNFTLKIRSTKLEDSAMYFCASSDPTSGIDYEQYFGPGTRLTVT.

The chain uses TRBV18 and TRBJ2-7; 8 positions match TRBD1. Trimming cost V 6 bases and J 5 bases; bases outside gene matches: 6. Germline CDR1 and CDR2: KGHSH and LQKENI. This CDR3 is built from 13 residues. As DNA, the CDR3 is TGTGCCAGCTCCCGAGCAGGGGGCCACGAGCAGTACTTC. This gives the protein CASSRAGGHEQYF.

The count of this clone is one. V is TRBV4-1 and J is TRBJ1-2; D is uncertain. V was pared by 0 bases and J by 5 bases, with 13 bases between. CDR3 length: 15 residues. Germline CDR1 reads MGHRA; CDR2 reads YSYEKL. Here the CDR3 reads CASSQDPPGYYGYTF. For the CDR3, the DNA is TGCGCCAGCAGCCAAGATCCGCCAGGCTATTATGGCTACACCTTC.

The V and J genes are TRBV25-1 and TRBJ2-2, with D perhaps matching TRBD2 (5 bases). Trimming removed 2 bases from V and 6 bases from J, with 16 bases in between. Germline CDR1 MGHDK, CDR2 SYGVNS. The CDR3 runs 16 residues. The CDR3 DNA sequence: TGTGCCAGCAGTGAACATGGGTCTAGCATCCCCGGGGAGCTGTTTTTT. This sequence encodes CASSEHGSSIPGELFF.

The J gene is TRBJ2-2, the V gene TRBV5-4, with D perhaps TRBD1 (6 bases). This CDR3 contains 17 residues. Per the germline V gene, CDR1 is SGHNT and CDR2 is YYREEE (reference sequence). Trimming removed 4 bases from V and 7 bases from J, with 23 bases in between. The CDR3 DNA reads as TGTGCCAGCAGCAGTCGGACAGTCGGTTCTTCGGTCGGGGAGCTGTTTTTT. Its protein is CASSSRTVGSSVGELFF.

The CDR3 protein is CASSEALRRERNEQFF. The CDR3 DNA reads as TGTGCCAGCAGTGAAGCGCTACGGCGGGAGAGGAATGAGCAGTTCTTC. This chain uses TRBV2 with TRBJ2-1; 7 bases line up with TRBD2. There are 16 residues in the CDR3. V shed 0 bases, J shed 7 bases, and the junction held 9 bases outside the gene matches. CDR1 and CDR2 (germline): SNHLY, FYNNEI.

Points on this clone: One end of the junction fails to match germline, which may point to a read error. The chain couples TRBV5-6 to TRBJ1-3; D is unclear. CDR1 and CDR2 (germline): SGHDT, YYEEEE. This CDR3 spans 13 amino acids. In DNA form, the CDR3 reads TGTGCCAGCACCTTGGGTTTTTCGAACACCATATATTTT. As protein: CASTLGFSNTIYF.

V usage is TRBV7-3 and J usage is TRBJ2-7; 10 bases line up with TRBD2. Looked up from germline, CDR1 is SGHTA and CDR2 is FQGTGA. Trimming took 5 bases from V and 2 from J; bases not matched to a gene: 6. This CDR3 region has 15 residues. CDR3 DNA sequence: TGTGCCAGCAGCCCGGGACTAGCGAAGACCTACGAGCAGTACTTC. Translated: CASSPGLAKTYEQYF.

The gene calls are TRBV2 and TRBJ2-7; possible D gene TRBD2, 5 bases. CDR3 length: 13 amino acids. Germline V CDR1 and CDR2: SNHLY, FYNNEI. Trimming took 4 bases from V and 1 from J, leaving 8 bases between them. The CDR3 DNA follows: TGTGCCAGCAGTGGTGGACTGTCCTACGAGCAGTACTTC. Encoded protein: CASSGGLSYEQYF.

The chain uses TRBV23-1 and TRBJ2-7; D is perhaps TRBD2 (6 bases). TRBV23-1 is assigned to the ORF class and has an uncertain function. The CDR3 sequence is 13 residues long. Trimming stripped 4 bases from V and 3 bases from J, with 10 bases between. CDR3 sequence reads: CASSRRDFYEQYF. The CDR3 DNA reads TGCGCCAGCAGTCGCAGGGACTTCTACGAGCAGTACTTC.

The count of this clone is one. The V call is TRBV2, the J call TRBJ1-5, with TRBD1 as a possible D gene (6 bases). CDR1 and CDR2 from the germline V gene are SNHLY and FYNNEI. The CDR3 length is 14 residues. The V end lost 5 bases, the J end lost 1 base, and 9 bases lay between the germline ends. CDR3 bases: TGTGCCAGCAGTCTAGACAGGAGCAATCAGCCCCAGCATTTT. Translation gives CASSLDRSNQPQHF. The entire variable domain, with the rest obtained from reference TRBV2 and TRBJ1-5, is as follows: EPEVTQTPSHQVTQMGQEVILRCVPISNHLYFYWYRQILGQKVEFLVSFYNNEISEKSEIFDDQFSVERPDGSNFTLKIRSTKLEDSAMYFCASSLDRSNQPQHFGDGTRLSIL.